The rows below give T cell receptor beta chains drawn from one sample of a study of shared clonotypes between healthy human individuals. The method was immunoSEQ multiplex PCR; TCRdb's version includes in-frame clones alone and lacks a portion of them. The sample includes more than 2 million clones, under 97% seen only once; the top ten take roughly 0.13%. Specimen: naive CD4+ T cells sorted from blood. The receptors derive from a man younger than 30 in good health. The CDR3 runs from the conserved cysteine through the conserved F or W. The D gene is left open where the match is weak. Clone sizes are given selectively: once, few, many, or a class where the clone is expanded.

CDR3nt | CDR3aa | d_gene | v_gene | abundance | j_gene
TGTGCCAGCAGCTCAGGACTAGCGGGAGCTAATGAGCAGTTCTTC | CASSSGLAGANEQFF | TRBD2 | TRBV7-6 | - | TRBJ2-1
TGTGCCAGCAGCTTAGGGGGGACAGGGGGGCCGGCCCAGTACTTC | CASSLGGTGGPAQYF | TRBD1 | TRBV7-6 | - | TRBJ2-5
TGTGCCAGCAGTTACTCGGGAGGGACAGGGCGGAGCTTC | CASSYSGGTGRSF | TRBD1 | TRBV6-5 | - | TRBJ2-7
TGCAGTGCGCCGGACCCCTACGAGCAGTACTTC | CSAPDPYEQYF | - | TRBV20-1 | - | TRBJ2-7
TGTGCCAGCAAGGGATCCGGGACAGGGAGGGGCGAGCAGTACTTC | CASKGSGTGRGEQYF | TRBD1 | TRBV6-5 | - | TRBJ2-7
TGTGCCAGTAGTATAGTTGGGACAGGGATTTCGGCGGGAGCCTACGAGCAGTACTTC | CASSIVGTGISAGAYEQYF | TRBD1 | TRBV19 | once | TRBJ2-7
TGTGCCAGCAGCCTGAGAACAGCATCCTACGAGCAGTACTTC | CASSLRTASYEQYF | - | TRBV7-8 | - | TRBJ2-7
TGCGCCAGCAGCGGGCCCACGGATACGCAGTATTTT | CASSGPTDTQYF | - | TRBV5-1 | once | TRBJ2-3
TGTGCCAGCAGCTTATCTGACAGCAGCTTCTCCTACGAGCAGTACTTC | CASSLSDSSFSYEQYF | - | TRBV7-2 | - | TRBJ2-7
TGTGCCAGCAGCCCCTACGAGGGGATCGGCTCCTACAATGAGCAGTTCTTC | CASSPYEGIGSYNEQFF | - | TRBV7-9 | - | TRBJ2-1
TGTGCCAGCAGTCGTTTGCGGCCTGGGGGCACAGATACGCAGTATTTT | CASSRLRPGGTDTQYF | - | TRBV28 | - | TRBJ2-3
TGTGCCAGCAGTCCTGCCGGGACGCTCACCTACGAGCAGTACTTC | CASSPAGTLTYEQYF | - | TRBV28 | - | TRBJ2-7
TGCGCCAGCAGCCAAGATCGGGGTCAGCACGCAACTAATGAAAAACTGTTTTTT | CASSQDRGQHATNEKLFF | - | TRBV4-1 | - | TRBJ1-4
TGCGCCAGCAGCCCCGACAGCGGCACTGAAGCTTTCTTT | CASSPDSGTEAFF | - | TRBV5-1 | - | TRBJ1-1
TGCGCCAGCAGCTTGCCTAGCTCCTACAATGAGCAGTTCTTC | CASSLPSSYNEQFF | - | TRBV5-1 | - | TRBJ2-1
TGTGCCAGTAGTAGGACAGGGGGCTTCTACGAGCAGTACTTC | CASSRTGGFYEQYF | TRBD1 | TRBV19 | few | TRBJ2-7
TGTGCCAGCACAACTAGCGGTTCCTACAATGAGCAGTTCTTC | CASTTSGSYNEQFF | TRBD2 | TRBV9 | - | TRBJ2-1
TGTGCCAGTAGTCTTGACCAACGACAGGTGTACACCGGGGAGCTGTTTTTT | CASSLDQRQVYTGELFF | - | TRBV19 | - | TRBJ2-2
TGTGCCAGCAGCTTTTTACAGAGCTCCTACAATGAGCAGTTCTTC | CASSFLQSSYNEQFF | - | TRBV13 | - | TRBJ2-1
TGTGCCAGCAGCTTCAACCCTGAAAGCTCCTACGAGCAGTACTTC | CASSFNPESSYEQYF | - | TRBV5-6 | few | TRBJ2-7
TGTGCCAGCAGTCCATTACAGGGGCAAAGAACCTACGAGCAGTACTTC | CASSPLQGQRTYEQYF | TRBD1 | TRBV27 | - | TRBJ2-7
TGTGCCAGCAGTTACTCGAGCACAGGGTTCTACGAGCAGTACTTC | CASSYSSTGFYEQYF | - | TRBV6-5 | - | TRBJ2-7
TGTGCCTGGAGTGCCAGGGGGGACAATGAGCAGTTCTTC | CAWSARGDNEQFF | - | TRBV30 | - | TRBJ2-1
TGTGCCAGCACCGAGGGGATGGGGAGCAATCAGCCCCAGCATTTT | CASTEGMGSNQPQHF | - | TRBV5-5 | - | TRBJ1-5
TGTGTCTGTTGCGGGACACGTAACTACAATGAGCAGTTCTTC | CVCCGTRNYNEQFF | - | TRBV6-6 | - | TRBJ2-1
TGTGCCAGCTCACCCAGGGGGTATTACGAGCAGTACTTC | CASSPRGYYEQYF | TRBD1 | TRBV18 | - | TRBJ2-7
TGTGCCAGCAGCTTAGTTGGGCCGGGAGCTGGGCCCGAGACCCAGTACTTC | CASSLVGPGAGPETQYF | - | TRBV7-2 | - | TRBJ2-5
TGTGCCAGCAGCTTTGAGGGGGGCTACAATGAGCAGTTCTTC | CASSFEGGYNEQFF | - | TRBV7-9 | once | TRBJ2-1
TGTGCCAGCAGCCGGGACAGGGTGGGGACTGAAGCTTTCTTT | CASSRDRVGTEAFF | TRBD1 | TRBV28 | - | TRBJ1-1
TGTGCCAGCAGCAAGCAAGAGACCCAGTACTTC | CASSKQETQYF | - | TRBV7-2 | - | TRBJ2-5
TGCGCCAGCAGCTTGGCAGACAGGCGTCCCGGGTATGGCTACACCTTC | CASSLADRRPGYGYTF | - | TRBV5-1 | - | TRBJ1-2
TGTGCCAGCAGCCGGGGGGCCGGGGAGCTGTTTTTT | CASSRGAGELFF | TRBD2 | TRBV6-5 | - | TRBJ2-2
TGTGCCAGCAGTTCCGGGGGGGCAGCTGTCAATCAGCCCCAGCATTTT | CASSSGGAAVNQPQHF | - | TRBV28 | - | TRBJ1-5
TGTGCCAGCAGTTACGGGGGCGGTAATGAAAAACTGTTTTTT | CASSYGGGNEKLFF | - | TRBV6-5 | - | TRBJ1-4
TGTGCCAGCAGCCTGTCGACGGCCAGCGGAGGCACCTTC | CASSLSTASGGTF | - | TRBV7-9 | - | TRBJ1-2
TGTGCCAGCAGTGAACAGTCCTATGGCTACACCTTC | CASSEQSYGYTF | - | TRBV25-1 | - | TRBJ1-2
TGTGCCAGCAGCTTCGACAGGGGTCCCTCAACTAATGAAAAACTGTTTTTT | CASSFDRGPSTNEKLFF | TRBD1 | TRBV11-2 | - | TRBJ1-4
TGTGCCAGCAGTGAACTGGGGCCCCAGCATTTT | CASSELGPQHF | - | TRBV2 | - | TRBJ1-5
TGTGCCAGCAGTTACTCAACAGCCTATAATTCACCCCTCCACTTT | CASSYSTAYNSPLHF | - | TRBV6-5 | - | TRBJ1-6
TGTGCCAGTACCCAGGGTTACTATGGCTACACCTTC | CASTQGYYGYTF | - | TRBV19 | once | TRBJ1-2
TGTGCCAGCAGATTGGGAAGCGGCTCCTACAATGAGCAGTTCTTC | CASRLGSGSYNEQFF | - | TRBV11-2 | - | TRBJ2-1
TGTGCCAGCACCCCGGGACAGGGGACTGAAGCTTTCTTT | CASTPGQGTEAFF | TRBD1 | TRBV28 | - | TRBJ1-1
TGTGCCAGCAGCCTACAGGAGAACACTGAAGCTTTCTTT | CASSLQENTEAFF | - | TRBV7-3 | - | TRBJ1-1
TGTGCCAGTAGTGCACGGACAGGGTCTAATTCACCCCTCCACTTT | CASSARTGSNSPLHF | TRBD1 | TRBV19 | - | TRBJ1-6
TGTGCCAGCAGTGACCGTTCGCGGGGTTACGAGCAGTACTTC | CASSDRSRGYEQYF | - | TRBV25-1 | - | TRBJ2-7
TGTGCCAGCAGCCTAGGGGGCCGGAGGGCCAACGTCCTGACTTTC | CASSLGGRRANVLTF | TRBD1 | TRBV14 | - | TRBJ2-6
TGTGCCAGCAGCCGCCTACAGGACACCGGGGAGCTGTTTTTT | CASSRLQDTGELFF | - | TRBV7-8 | - | TRBJ2-2
TGTGCCAGCACTCTACCAGGGCTCTACGAGCAGTACTTC | CASTLPGLYEQYF | - | TRBV28 | - | TRBJ2-7
TGTGCCAGCATTCCAGTAGTCGGGGGTACGCAGCCCCAGCATTTT | CASIPVVGGTQPQHF | - | TRBV6-1 | - | TRBJ1-5